Below, 20 T cell receptor beta chains from the same sample are listed, as sequenced in a study of T cell repertoires in cytomegalovirus infection. In TCRdb, the reads were re-called with MiXCR into one record per CDR3 protein. The sample yields about 470,000 distinct CDR3 sequences, roughly 43% seen once. Which antigens these TCRs recognize remains unknown. This sample comprised cultured PBMCs, obtained from culture after CMV antigen stimulation. The origin of the receptors is a human donor in good health (CMV status not recorded). Some clones in this sample may be carry-over from other donors' samples.

This clonotype was recorded a few times. The chain has TRBV7-2 and TRBJ1-3; a weak D match, TRBD1 (6 bases). The CDR3 runs 17 residues. Germline loops: CDR1 SGHTA, CDR2 FQGNSA. The V gene lost 1 base and the J gene lost 0 bases, with 13 bases spanning the gap. The DNA for the CDR3 is TGTGCCAGCAGCTTAGAGGGGGGCGATTACTCTGGAAACACCATATATTTT. It encodes CASSLEGGDYSGNTIYF.

The rearrangement uses TRBV28 and TRBJ1-2; D might be TRBD1 (6 bases). This CDR3 is built from 16 residues. V was trimmed by 8 bases and J by 2 bases, leaving 21 bases between them. Germline loops: CDR1 MDHEN, CDR2 SYDVKM. This CDR3 reads CASRRGPRGTNYGYTF. The CDR3 bases are TGTGCCAGCCGACGGGGTCCCAGGGGCACAAACTATGGCTACACCTTC.

This sequence joins TRBV2 and TRBJ2-7; a possible D gene is TRBD2 (6 bases). The CDR3 is 14 amino acids. The germline V gene has CDR1 SNHLY and CDR2 FYNNEI. The V end lost 7 bases, the J end lost 5 bases, and 18 bases lay between the germline ends. Written as DNA, the CDR3 is TGTGCCAGCACGGAGGGGACCCAAGGCCACGAGCAGTACTTC. Its translation is CASTEGTQGHEQYF.

The gene calls are TRBV2 and TRBJ2-6; the D is unclear. Germline CDR1 is SNHLY and CDR2 is FYNNEI. This CDR3 has 15 residues. The V end lost 6 bases, the J end lost 0 bases, and 9 bases lay between the germline ends. The CDR3, as DNA: TGTGCCAGCAGGTTAACAGCCTCTGGGGCCAACGTCCTGACTTTC. The encoded protein is CASRLTASGANVLTF.

This chain links TRBV12-3 or TRBV12-4 with TRBJ2-4, with 10 positions matching TRBD1. With 5 bases clipped from V and 11 bases from J, the junction kept 6 bases outside the gene matches. The CDR3 totals 13 residues. CDR3 sequence reads: CASSAWDRGVQYF. As DNA, the CDR3 is TGTGCCAGCAGTGCATGGGACAGGGGTGTTCAGTACTTC.

This clonotype was seen only a few times. The J gene is TRBJ2-1, the V gene TRBV7-2; 7 bases are a match to TRBD2. CDR1 is SGHTA, CDR2 FQGNSA, per germline. This CDR3 region has 15 residues. The J segment lost 7 bases and the V segment lost 7 bases, leaving 13 bases of the junction unmatched. This CDR3 is CASKGVGGPWNEQFF. For the CDR3, the DNA is TGTGCCAGCAAAGGGGTGGGAGGGCCGTGGAATGAGCAGTTCTTC. The complete variable domain, with remaining parts taken from reference TRBV7-2 and TRBJ2-1, reads GAGVSQSPSNKVTEKGKDVELRCDPISGHTALYWYRQSLGQGLEFLIYFQGNSAPDKSGLPSDRFSAERTGGSVSTLTIQRTQQEDSAVYLCASKGVGGPWNEQFFGPGTRLTVL.

This clonotype has only a few counts. This sequence joins TRBV7-2 and TRBJ1-3, with D hard to call. CDR3 length: 13 amino acids. Trimming pared 7 bases from V and 4 bases from J, leaving 11 bases between. From germline, CDR1 is SGHTA and CDR2 FQGNSA. CDR3 sequence reads: CASTLRSGNTIYF. CDR3 nucleotide sequence: TGTGCCAGCACCTTGCGATCCGGAAACACCATATATTTT. Using reference TRBV7-2 and TRBJ1-3 for the parts outside the CDR3, the full variable domain is GAGVSQSPSNKVTEKGKDVELRCDPISGHTALYWYRQSLGQGLEFLIYFQGNSAPDKSGLPSDRFSAERTGGSVSTLTIQRTQQEDSAVYLCASTLRSGNTIYFGEGSWLTVV.

This clonotype was seen a single time. This chain uses TRBV14 with TRBJ1-2, with D tentatively TRBD1 (6 bases). Germline V gene sequence: CDR1 SGHDN, CDR2 FVKESK. V lost 6 bases and J lost 2, with 16 bases in between. This CDR3 has 15 residues. The DNA for the CDR3 is TGTGCCAGCAGACGTACAGGGACCCTCAACTATGGCTACACCTTC. Translating gives CASRRTGTLNYGYTF.

This clonotype was observed a handful of times. The rearrangement joins TRBV7-9 to TRBJ1-1; D is ambiguous. V lost 6 bases to trimming and J lost 5 bases, with 10 bases between them. The CDR3 is 12 amino acids. Germline V gene lookup returns CDR1 SEHNR and CDR2 FQNEAQ (reference sequence). The CDR3 sequence is CASRFIKTEAFF. The CDR3 DNA follows: TGTGCCAGCAGGTTCATAAAAACTGAAGCTTTCTTT.

V usage is TRBV4-1 and J usage is TRBJ2-2; tentatively, D is TRBD1 (6 bases). This CDR3 contains 15 residues. The V end lost 4 bases, the J end lost 5 bases, and 14 bases lay between the germline ends. Germline assignment: CDR1 MGHRA and CDR2 YSYEKL. The CDR3: CASSRSGRGTGELFF. The DNA of the CDR3 is TGCGCCAGCAGCCGGTCGGGCAGGGGAACCGGGGAGCTGTTTTTT.

The chain joins TRBV11-2 to TRBJ2-5; D possibly corresponds to TRBD1 (5 bases). Germline V gives CDR1 SGHAT, CDR2 FQNNGV. Trimming stripped 0 bases from V and 1 base from J, with 15 bases between. There are 17 residues in the CDR3. CDR3 loop: CASSLDPLQGTQETQYF. For the CDR3, the DNA is TGTGCCAGCAGCTTAGATCCCCTCCAGGGAACCCAAGAGACCCAGTACTTC.

The CDR3 DNA is TGCAGCGTTGCTGGGGGGACTGGGGCATCTGGGGCCAACGTCCTGACTTTC. Its translation: CSVAGGTGASGANVLTF. The chain recombines TRBV29-1 with TRBJ2-6; D perhaps matches TRBD2 (6 bases). V dropped 4 bases and J dropped 1 base, with 17 bases sitting between them. The CDR3 length is 17 residues. CDR1 SQVTM and CDR2 ANQGSEA come from the germline V gene.

The chain uses TRBV2 and TRBJ2-1; no clear D gene. The CDR3 is made up of 13 amino acids. In germline, CDR1 is SNHLY, CDR2 FYNNEI. V lost 1 base, J lost 4 bases, and 5 bases lay in between. The CDR3 DNA follows: TGTGCCAGCAGTGAAGTGGGATACAATGAGCAGTTCTTC. Protein: CASSEVGYNEQFF.

The sample holds a few counts of this clonotype. The J gene is TRBJ2-1, the V gene TRBV19; D not certain. Germline values: CDR1 LNHDA, CDR2 SQIVND (reference sequence). The CDR3 totals 15 residues. Trimming removed 2 bases from V and 6 bases from J, with 14 bases in between. The CDR3 DNA sequence: TGTGCCAGTAGTATACCTGGTAGCCTAGGCAATGAGCAGTTCTTC. It translates to CASSIPGSLGNEQFF. Full variable domain (rest looked up from reference TRBV19 and TRBJ2-1): DGGITQSPKYLFRKEGQNVTLSCEQNLNHDAMYWYRQDPGQGLRLIYYSQIVNDFQKGDIAEGYSVSREKKESFPLTVTSAQKNPTAFYLCASSIPGSLGNEQFFGPGTRLTVL.

The chain employs TRBV10-3 and TRBJ1-2, with D hard to call. Germline-derived CDR1 and CDR2 are ENHRY and SYGVKD. The germline V and J ends were trimmed by 0 bases and 5 bases, with 10 bases remaining between them. The CDR3 length is 14 residues. In nucleotides, the CDR3 is TGTGCCATCAGTGAGTCACAGACGGTATATGGCTACACCTTC. Protein: CAISESQTVYGYTF.

The V call is TRBV7-9, the J call TRBJ1-3; D is ambiguous. Germline lookup yields CDR1 SEHNR and CDR2 FQNEAQ (reference sequence). Between the trimmed V and J ends, which lost 5 bases and 4 bases, there was a span of 9 bases. The CDR3 is 13 residues long. For the CDR3, the DNA is TGTGCCAGCAGCCACGTCGGGGGAAACACCATATATTTT. Its protein product is CASSHVGGNTIYF.

This clonotype has more than one count but fewer than ten. The chain is built from TRBV7-6 and TRBJ2-7, with 11 nucleotides matching TRBD1. Per germline, CDR1 SGHVS and CDR2 FNYEAQ. V dropped 1 base and J dropped 5; count of bases not matched to a gene: 4. CDR3 length: 15 amino acids. CDR3 sequence (DNA): TGTGCCAGCAGCTTAGTGGGGACAGGGGGTAACGAGCAGTACTTC. Residues: CASSLVGTGGNEQYF.

This clonotype was counted only a few times. CDR3 loop: CASSTQEGDTQYF. The CDR3 DNA follows: TGTGCCAGCAGCACCCAGGAGGGGGATACGCAGTATTTT. The genes are TRBV7-2 and TRBJ2-3, with D tentatively TRBD2 (6 bases). Germline CDR1 reads SGHTA; CDR2 reads FQGNSA. V lost 5 bases and J lost 6, with 12 bases in between. The length of the CDR3 is 13 residues.

This clonotype was counted a few times. This chain connects TRBV7-8 to TRBJ2-5; 7 bases are a match to TRBD2. V lost 5 bases, J lost 5 bases, and 8 bases stayed unmatched. The CDR3 loop spans 14 amino acids. Germline V gene data show CDR1 as SGHVS and CDR2 as FQNEAQ. CDR3 region: CASSLTQGGETQYF. CDR3 bases: TGTGCCAGCAGCCTGACCCAGGGAGGGGAGACCCAGTACTTC.

The V gene is TRBV12-3 or TRBV12-4, the J gene TRBJ2-1; 8 bases line up with TRBD2. The ends lost 7 bases at V and 9 bases at J; junction bases unmatched: 8. The CDR3 is 13 residues long. The CDR3 sequence is CASKKTSAAEQFF. CDR3 bases: TGTGCCAGCAAAAAGACTAGCGCGGCTGAGCAGTTCTTC.